Sequencing of this TCR beta chain was carried out in a study of blood T cells in healthy people across ages. For the study at large: Template switching retrieved approximately one barcoded beta molecule for each two T cells.

With a J-beta primer mix and a sample-barcoded 5' primer, a second PCR ran roughly 6 to 11 cycles. CDR3-containing paired-end reads numbered at least 3 million in each sample. From the 5' RACE reads, TCRdb called clonotypes with MiXCR, one entry per CDR3 protein. The sample holds 790,000 or so distinct CDR3 sequences, less than 60% seen once. The CDR3 contains 11 residues. Trimming took 8 bases from V and 3 from J, leaving 10 bases between them. Germline V gene sequence: CDR1 SQVTM, CDR2 ANQGSEA. Each sample used at least 6 million PBMCs. This receptor was obtained from a man at least 80 years old in good health. The rearrangement uses TRBV29-1 and TRBJ1-1; D ambiguous. The sequenced sample was blood. In nucleotides, the CDR3 is TGCAGCCTCATCGGGGACACTGAAGCTTTCTTT. This sequence encodes CSLIGDTEAFF.